This T cell receptor (beta chain) was identified in a study of T cell repertoires in cytomegalovirus infection. About the study: It can be stated that public TCR beta signatures indicated CMV infection as well as a matching HLA type.

One entry per CDR3 protein results from TCRdb running MiXCR on the reads. This table holds fewer than 300,000 distinct CDR3 sequences, about 23% found once. The CDR3 has 15 residues. V was shortened by 6 bases and J by 4 bases, with 16 bases between the two germline ends. Notes on the study in general: There were carriers of CMV plus the relevant HLA, and cumulative public TCR beta family frequency identified them. Ex vivo responses were dominated by HLA-C-restricted CMV-specific TCR beta clonotypes.

This clonotype has a count of ten or more. As yet, its antigen is unknown. This TCR came from a human donor in good health (CMV status not recorded). Some clones in this sample may be carry-over from other donors' samples. The source material was PBMCs. The chain employs TRBV12-3 or TRBV12-4 and TRBJ2-1, with D possibly being TRBD2 (6 bases). The CDR3 region has the DNA TGTGCCAGCAGCACCGGGAGTAGCGCGTACAATGAGCAGTTCTTC. This codes for CASSTGSSAYNEQFF.